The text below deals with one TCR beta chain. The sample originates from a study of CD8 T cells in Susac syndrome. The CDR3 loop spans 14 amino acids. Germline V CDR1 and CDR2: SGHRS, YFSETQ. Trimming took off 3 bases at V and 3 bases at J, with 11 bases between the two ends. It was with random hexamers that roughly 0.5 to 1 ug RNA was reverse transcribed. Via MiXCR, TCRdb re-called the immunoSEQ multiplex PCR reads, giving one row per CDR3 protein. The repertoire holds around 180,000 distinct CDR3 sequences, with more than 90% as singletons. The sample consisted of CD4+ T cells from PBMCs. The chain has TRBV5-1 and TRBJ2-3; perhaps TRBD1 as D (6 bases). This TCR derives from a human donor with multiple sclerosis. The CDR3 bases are TGCGCCAGCAGCTCAGGGGATTCTACAGATACGCAGTATTTT. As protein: CASSSGDSTDTQYF.